Detailed here is one T cell receptor beta chain. The antigen remains undetermined. The PCR had 60 Vbeta and 13 Jbeta primers. In the authors' workflow: Around 83 million unique TCR beta chains, about 12 million shared, were counted in a later analysis. TCRdb keeps only in-frame clones here, not all; method: immunoSEQ multiplex PCR. V, J and clone size were drawn from that table, and D and trimming were deduced from the DNA. In the table there are around 300,000 clones, more than 55% of which are singletons. V was trimmed by 6 bases and J by 6 bases, leaving 19 bases between them. CDR3 length: 15 residues. Germline V lookup: CDR1 SEHNR, CDR2 FQNEAQ (reference sequence). This sample was taken from a study of cytomegalovirus exposure and HLA in healthy donors. Study details: Sequencing of about 179 million T cells in an earlier analysis found 95 million to 120 million unique TCR beta sequences.

Points from the study as a whole: Cytomegalovirus-associated TCR beta chains were listed, numbering 150 to 200. In a later analysis, parvovirus B19, influenza, CMV and Epstein-Barr virus appeared linked to several top co-occurrence clusters.

The sequence was obtained from a female donor in good health and CMV-seronegative. Sample: PBMCs. V usage is TRBV7-9 and J usage is TRBJ2-3, with TRBD2 as a possible D gene (6 bases). As DNA, the CDR3 is TGTGCCAGCAGTTCCATGGGAGGCCCCGGGGATACGCAGTATTTT. It is translated as CASSSMGGPGDTQYF.